The clone carrying this T cell receptor (beta chain) was observed a few times. Its antigen is still unknown. The CDR3 spans 17 residues. Per the germline V gene, CDR1 is MNHEY and CDR2 is SMNVEV (reference sequence). V lost 1 base and J 0 bases, leaving 13 bases between the germline ends. This record belongs to a study of T-cell memory formation after mild COVID-19. Findings and caveats of the study: A balance of CD4 and CD8 characterized clones contracting day 15 to 85, whereas later expanders leaned CD4+. Nothing confirmed that second-wave clones peaking on day 37 were specific for SARS-CoV-2.

The authors produced TCR alpha and TCR beta cDNA libraries with sample barcodes and UMIs by 5'RACE using constant-segment primers. From the 5' RACE reads, TCRdb called clonotypes with MiXCR, one entry per CDR3 protein. The sample yields over 350,000 distinct CDR3 sequences, roughly 26% seen once. The sequenced sample consisted of PBMCs or a T cell subset sorted from them (not recorded which). The TCR was taken from an adult woman who had mild COVID-19 (a few samples of this study predate the infection). Cell type and time point are not known. The chain carries TRBV27 and TRBJ2-1; no clear D. The DNA of the CDR3 is TGTGCCAGCAGTTTATTGGAAGGGCAATACTCCTACAATGAGCAGTTCTTC. Its translation is CASSLLEGQYSYNEQFF.